This passage covers 23 T cell receptor beta chains from one sample sequenced in a study of beta chain features in type 1 diabetes. Findings and caveats of the study: Within each of all four CD4+ subsets, Type 1 diabetes patients had TCRB CDR3s that were moderately but significantly shorter.

Their antigens remain unidentified. TCRB transcripts that were expressed got sequenced, as all of the isolated RNA had been reverse transcribed. TCRdb's copy holds only in-frame clones and misses some; the assay was immunoSEQ multiplex PCR. The sample lists roughly 400,000 clones, about 10% seen once, with 0.45% to 0.65% in the top ten. Input material: central memory CD4+ T cells from blood. The receptors come from a man younger than 45 with type 1 diabetes.

This clone occurred a few times. The chain carries TRBV6-6 and TRBJ1-1; 9 nucleotides match TRBD1. The CDR3 has 15 residues. The V gene's germline CDR1 is MNHNY and CDR2 SVGAGI (reference sequence). The trim removed 7 bases at V and 8 bases at J, leaving 14 bases unmatched. The CDR3 reads CASKSNRGRNWEAFF. DNA for the CDR3: TGTGCCAGCAAATCCAACAGGGGGCGGAACTGGGAAGCTTTCTTT.

The chain combines TRBV28 with TRBJ2-3; tentatively, D is TRBD1 (6 bases). The CDR3 consists of 17 residues. Trimming left V 1 base short and J 2 bases short, with 16 bases between. The V gene's germline CDR1 is MDHEN and CDR2 SYDVKM. CDR3: CASSLFPHTGNTDTQYF. The DNA of the CDR3 is TGTGCCAGCAGTTTATTCCCACACACAGGGAACACAGATACGCAGTATTTT.

This chain uses TRBV6-6 with TRBJ1-5; D is uncertain. This CDR3 region has 13 residues. Germline assignment: CDR1 MNHNY and CDR2 SVGAGI (reference sequence). The V gene lost 2 bases and the J gene lost 5 bases, with 7 bases spanning the gap. The CDR3 DNA is TGTGCCAGCAGTTACATGAGCCATCAGCCCCAGCATTTT. This sequence encodes CASSYMSHQPQHF.

This clone was counted only a few times. V usage is TRBV5-6 and J usage is TRBJ2-3, with D perhaps TRBD2 (5 bases). From germline, CDR1 is SGHDT and CDR2 YYEEEE. The length of the CDR3 is 14 residues. V was pared by 2 bases and J by 4 bases, with 11 bases between. The CDR3 region is CASSFTGSADTQYF. In DNA, the CDR3 is TGTGCCAGCAGCTTTACGGGGAGCGCAGATACGCAGTATTTT.

This clone has at least ten counts. The CDR3 nucleotides are TGTGCCAGCAGCTTAGCGGGGGACTTTCAAGAGACCCAGTACTTC. Its translation: CASSLAGDFQETQYF. The chain recombines TRBV7-2 with TRBJ2-5, with D maybe TRBD2 (6 bases). Looked up from germline, CDR1 is SGHTA and CDR2 is FQGNSA. Trimming stripped 0 bases from V and 2 bases from J, with 10 bases between. CDR3 size: 15 residues.

This clone was recorded a few times. The chain has TRBV27 and TRBJ1-4; 7 bases are shared with TRBD1. Looked up from germline, CDR1 is MNHEY and CDR2 is SMNVEV (reference sequence). The CDR3 consists of 15 residues. V lost 4 bases and J lost 8; bases outside the gene matches: 10. DNA of the CDR3: TGTGCCAGCAGTTCACCCAGACAGGGTGGCGAAAAACTGTTTTTT. The encoded protein is CASSSPRQGGEKLFF.

This clone was observed a few times. This chain connects TRBV5-1 to TRBJ2-1, with a weak D call TRBD2 (5 bases). Per germline, CDR1 SGHRS and CDR2 YFSETQ. The CDR3 is made up of 16 amino acids. Trimming stripped 4 bases from V and 1 base from J, with 15 bases between. The CDR3 is CASSPRGDASYNEQFF. CDR3 nucleotides: TGCGCCAGCAGCCCTCGGGGAGATGCGTCCTACAATGAGCAGTTCTTC.

CDR3 region: CASSLGPTDTQYF. The CDR3 bases are TGTGCCAGCAGCTTAGGACCCACAGATACGCAGTATTTT. This rearrangement joins TRBV7-2 to TRBJ2-3; no clear D gene. V dropped 1 base and J dropped 2 bases, with 4 bases sitting between them. The CDR3 has 13 amino acids. The germline CDR1 and CDR2 sequences are SGHTA and FQGNSA.

V and J are TRBV5-1 and TRBJ1-5; D is unresolved. The V gene lost 0 bases and the J gene lost 5 bases, with 12 bases spanning the gap. The CDR3 contains 15 residues. Germline V gene sequence: CDR1 SGHRS, CDR2 YFSETQ. The CDR3 spells CASSLDGRGDQPQHF. DNA of the CDR3: TGCGCCAGCAGCTTGGACGGGCGCGGAGATCAGCCCCAGCATTTT.

This clone was counted a few times. The chain carries TRBV6-1 and TRBJ2-7, with D uncertain. The CDR3 loop spans 14 amino acids. Trimming cost V 5 bases and J 6 bases, with 17 bases left between them. Germline V gene lookup returns CDR1 MNHNS and CDR2 SASEGT. The CDR3 nucleotides are TGTGCCAGCAGTCGCCAACCCGCTGGGCTCGAGCAGTACTTC. Protein: CASSRQPAGLEQYF.

This clone was seen a handful of times. The chain links TRBV5-1 to TRBJ1-6, with 9 nucleotides matching TRBD1. The CDR3 has 15 amino acids. Per the germline V gene, CDR1 is SGHRS and CDR2 is YFSETQ. J was trimmed by 8 bases and V by 2 bases; bases with no gene match: 5. The CDR3 DNA is TGCGCCAGCAGCTTCGCGGGACAGGGCGATTCACCCCTCCACTTT. Translating it yields CASSFAGQGDSPLHF.

This clone was observed at least ten times. The chain couples TRBV29-1 to TRBJ2-2, with 7 bases aligning to TRBD1. From germline, CDR1 is SQVTM and CDR2 ANQGSEA. J lost 4 bases, V lost 4 bases, and 3 bases had no gene match. The length of the CDR3 is 13 residues. CDR3 DNA sequence: TGCAGCGTTGGGACAGGATCCACCGGGGAGCTGTTTTTT. This gives the protein CSVGTGSTGELFF.

This clone has just a few counts. The chain combines TRBV28 with TRBJ2-1; the match to TRBD1 covers 9 bases. The CDR3 extends over 14 amino acids. In germline, CDR1 is MDHEN, CDR2 SYDVKM. With V trimmed by 4 bases and J by 10 bases, 8 bases remained unmatched. Written as DNA, the CDR3 is TGTGCCAGCAGTTCCGGACAGGGGTTCGAGGAGCAGTTCTTC. It encodes CASSSGQGFEEQFF.

A word on this clone: Additional DNA sequences in this sample encode the identical CDR3. The chain is built from TRBV5-1 and TRBJ2-7; 12 bases line up with TRBD1. The CDR3 consists of 15 residues. The V and J ends lost 2 bases and 3 bases, in that order; junction bases with no gene match: 3. Germline V gene data show CDR1 as SGHRS and CDR2 as YFSETQ. CDR3 nucleotide sequence: TGCGCCAGCAGCTTTGGGACAGGGGGCTTCTACGAGCAGTACTTC. It translates to CASSFGTGGFYEQYF.

The rearrangement links TRBV19 to TRBJ1-1, with 9 bases aligning to TRBD1. The CDR3 runs to 13 residues. J lost 0 bases, V lost 8 bases, and 1 base had no gene match. Germline CDR1 is LNHDA and CDR2 is SQIVND (reference sequence). The chain's CDR3 is CASDRGMNTEAFF. CDR3 in DNA: TGTGCCAGTGACAGGGGGATGAACACTGAAGCTTTCTTT.

The V and J genes are TRBV28 and TRBJ2-7, with D hard to call. The CDR3 contains 12 residues. Germline CDR1 is MDHEN and CDR2 is SYDVKM. V was pared by 6 bases and J by 3 bases, with 9 bases between. CDR3 in amino acids: CASSEVNYEQYF. CDR3 sequence (DNA): TGTGCCAGCAGCGAGGTAAACTACGAGCAGTACTTC.

The sample holds many counts of this clone. This sequence joins TRBV5-4 and TRBJ1-4, with D possibly matching TRBD1 (5 bases). V lost 0 bases and J 5 bases, leaving 14 bases between the germline ends. Germline assignment: CDR1 SGHNT and CDR2 YYREEE (reference sequence). CDR3 size: 16 residues. CDR3 loop: CASSLVGHTGNEKLFF. The CDR3 bases are TGTGCCAGCAGCTTGGTCGGCCATACAGGAAATGAAAAACTGTTTTTT.

This clone was seen ten or more times. The gene calls are TRBV6-6 and TRBJ2-5; 9 bases agree with TRBD1. Trimming took 4 bases from V and 3 from J; bases not matched to a gene: 3. This CDR3 spans 14 amino acids. Germline V gives CDR1 MNHNY, CDR2 SVGAGI (reference sequence). The CDR3 is CASSSGTGKETQYF. The DNA of the CDR3 is TGTGCCAGCAGTTCCGGGACAGGGAAAGAGACCCAGTACTTC.

There are many counts of this clone. The chain couples TRBV4-2 to TRBJ2-1; D gene unclear. The ends were cut back, 3 bases at V and 4 bases at J, with 10 bases in the middle. Per the germline V gene, CDR1 is LGHNA and CDR2 is YNFKEQ. The CDR3 covers 14 residues. Written as DNA, the CDR3 is TGTGCCAGCAGCCACGGGTCGGGTTACAATGAGCAGTTCTTC. Translating it yields CASSHGSGYNEQFF.

This clone has only a few counts. The rearrangement links TRBV6-4 to TRBJ2-4, with D perhaps matching TRBD1 (5 bases). Germline CDR1 and CDR2: MRHNA and SNTAGT. The length of the CDR3 is 15 residues. V shed 7 bases and J shed 3 bases, with 16 bases lying between them. Here the CDR3 DNA reads TGTGCCAGCAACAACCTAAGGGGTGGCAAAAACATTCAGTACTTC. Translation gives CASNNLRGGKNIQYF.

This chain links TRBV7-3 with TRBJ1-6; the D gene is possibly TRBD1 (5 bases). This CDR3 has 14 residues. The germline V gene has CDR1 SGHTA and CDR2 FQGTGA. V lost 5 bases and J lost 7, with 12 bases in between. CDR3 DNA: TGTGCCAGCAGCCCAGGGCTTCTAAATTCACCCCTCCACTTT. Amino acid sequence: CASSPGLLNSPLHF.

This clone was observed a handful of times. The J gene is TRBJ1-5, the V gene TRBV2; D remains unclear. V was clipped by 5 bases and J by 0 bases, with 8 bases between them. This CDR3 has 14 amino acids. CDR1 and CDR2 (germline): SNHLY, FYNNEI. The CDR3 spells CASSLGRSNQPQHF. Here the CDR3 DNA reads TGTGCCAGCAGTTTAGGTCGTAGCAATCAGCCCCAGCATTTT.

The rearrangement uses TRBV5-4 and TRBJ2-7; 7 nucleotides match TRBD1. This CDR3 is 15 amino acids long. Per the germline V gene, CDR1 is SGHNT and CDR2 is YYREEE (reference sequence). Losses at the gene ends were 4 bases for V and 2 bases for J; bases not matched to a gene: 9. The CDR3 DNA is TGTGCCAGCAGCCCCAACAGGGGTCCCCCCTACGAGCAGTACTTC. This encodes CASSPNRGPPYEQYF.